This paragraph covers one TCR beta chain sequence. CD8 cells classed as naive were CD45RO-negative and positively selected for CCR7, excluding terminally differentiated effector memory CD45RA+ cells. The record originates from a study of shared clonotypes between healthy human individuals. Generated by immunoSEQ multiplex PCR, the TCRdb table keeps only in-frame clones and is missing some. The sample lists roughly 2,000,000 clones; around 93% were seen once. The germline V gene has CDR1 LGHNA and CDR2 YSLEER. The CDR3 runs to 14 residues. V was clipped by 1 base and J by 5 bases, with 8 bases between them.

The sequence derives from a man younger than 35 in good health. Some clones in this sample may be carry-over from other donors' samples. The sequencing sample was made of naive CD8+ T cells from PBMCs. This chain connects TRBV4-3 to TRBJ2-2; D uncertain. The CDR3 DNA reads TGCGCCAGCAGCCAAGGGCTAAGGACCGGGGAGCTGTTTTTT. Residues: CASSQGLRTGELFF.